This T cell receptor (beta chain) came from a study of beta chain features in type 1 diabetes. This clone was observed a few times. Its antigen is as yet unknown. The authors reverse transcribed all of the isolated RNA, so sequencing captured expressed TCRB transcripts. Naive, central memory and regulatory T cell samples came to a mean of roughly 4 million reads. Libraries were prepared by immunoSEQ multiplex PCR; TCRdb keeps only in-frame clonotypes and omits some of them. Of 38,000 or so clones listed, 64% are singletons. The study's findings and limits: A moderate, significant TCRB CDR3 shortening appeared in type 1 diabetes across four CD4+ subsets.

The sequenced material came from Tregs from blood. The sequence derives from a woman aged 25 to 39 in good health.

This CDR3 reads CASSGDRGLSYEQYF. The CDR3 DNA reads TGTGCCAGCTCAGGTGACAGGGGCCTTTCCTACGAGCAGTACTTC. The chain couples TRBV18 to TRBJ2-7; 8 bases agree with TRBD1. The CDR3 is 15 amino acids. Germline CDR1 reads KGHSH; CDR2 reads LQKENI. Trimming cost V 5 bases and J 1 base; bases outside gene matches: 7.